The 8 T cell receptor beta chains in this list originate from one sample, sequenced in a study of shared clonotypes between healthy human individuals. Here immunoSEQ multiplex PCR was the method, and the copy in TCRdb shows in-frame clones only, minus some. The sample includes about 2.1 million clones, over 85% of them seen just once. Selected positively for CCR7 and CD45RO-negative, naive CD8 cells excluded terminally differentiated effector memory CD45RA+ cells. The material sequenced was naive CD8+ T cells from PBMCs. The source is a man aged 18 to 29 in good health. Some clones in this sample may be carry-over from other donors' samples.

V gene TRBV6-5 combines with J gene TRBJ1-2; 9 nucleotides agree with TRBD1. V trimming: 2 bases; J trimming: 7 bases; junction bases outside the gene matches: 11. The CDR3 is 16 residues long. Germline CDR1 MNHEY, CDR2 SVGAGI. CDR3 region: CASSYARSGTGLGYTF. The CDR3 DNA sequence: TGTGCCAGCAGTTACGCAAGGTCAGGGACAGGGCTTGGCTACACCTTC.

This clone has a handful of counts. Distinct nucleotide sequences in the sample also encode this CDR3. The chain combines TRBV27 with TRBJ2-7, with 8 positions matching TRBD2. CDR3 length: 14 amino acids. From germline, CDR1 is MNHEY and CDR2 SMNVEV (reference sequence). V shed 3 bases, J shed 0 bases, and the junction held 1 base outside the gene matches. CDR3 in DNA: TGTGCCAGCAGTTTCGGGACTAGCTCCTACGAGCAGTACTTC. Its translation is CASSFGTSSYEQYF.

The chain has TRBV6-1 and TRBJ2-1; TRBD2 matches 10 bases. J gave up 0 bases and V 2 bases, and 7 bases lay outside the gene matches. Germline V gene lookup returns CDR1 MNHNS and CDR2 SASEGT. The CDR3 is 18 residues long. The CDR3 reads CASSEWVSGGSSYNEQFF. Written as DNA, the CDR3 is TGTGCCAGCAGTGAATGGGTTAGCGGGGGGAGCTCCTACAATGAGCAGTTCTTC.

This chain connects TRBV27 to TRBJ2-7; D possibly corresponds to TRBD2 (5 bases). Trimming removed 11 bases from V and 0 bases from J, with 17 bases in between. The length of the CDR3 is 14 residues. Germline loops: CDR1 MNHEY, CDR2 SMNVEV (reference sequence). The CDR3 bases are TGTGCCGCCCAAGGTGGGAGCCCCTCCTACGAGCAGTACTTC. The encoded protein is CAAQGGSPSYEQYF.

The rearrangement uses TRBV23-1 and TRBJ2-7; TRBD1 agrees at 8 bases. TRBV23-1 is identified as an open reading frame with a role that is uncertain. With 7 bases clipped from V and 2 bases from J, the junction kept 7 bases outside the gene matches. This CDR3 is built from 14 residues. CDR3 amino acids: CASIGGQVTYEQYF. The CDR3 DNA reads TGCGCCAGCATAGGGGGACAGGTCACCTACGAGCAGTACTTC.

The chain uses TRBV6-5 and TRBJ2-3; TRBD2 is a possible D gene (5 bases). The V and J ends lost 2 bases and 0 bases respectively, with 9 bases between them. CDR3 length: 15 residues. CDR1 and CDR2 (germline): MNHEY, SVGAGI. The CDR3 coding sequence is TGTGCCAGCAGTTACGTGGGCGGGAGCACAGATACGCAGTATTTT. Amino acid sequence: CASSYVGGSTDTQYF.

This rearrangement joins TRBV10-2 to TRBJ2-7; TRBD1 is a possible D gene (6 bases). CDR3 length: 14 residues. The V end was cut by 6 bases, the J end by 7 bases, with 19 bases between. Germline lookup yields CDR1 WSHSY and CDR2 SAAADI. The CDR3 loop is CASRFMDSSWEQYF. The CDR3 bases are TGCGCCAGCAGGTTTATGGACAGCTCATGGGAGCAGTACTTC.

The chain combines TRBV6-5 with TRBJ2-1; D possibly uses TRBD1 or TRBD2 (5 bases each). The V gene's germline CDR1 is MNHEY and CDR2 SVGAGI. Trimming shortened V by 6 bases and J by 5 bases, and 17 bases separated the two germline ends. The CDR3 sequence is 15 residues long. The chain's CDR3 is CASSPREFANNEQFF. The CDR3 DNA sequence: TGTGCCAGCAGCCCCAGGGAGTTCGCCAACAATGAGCAGTTCTTC.